This TCR beta chain was sequenced for a study of PD-L1 blockade in urothelial cancer. Study-wide background: In terms of prior chemotherapy, patients had received 0 to 3 regimens. T cell content in blood samples showed a median of 141,255.

Each PCR had synthetic TCR analog templates added to it as a spike-in. Assay: immunoSEQ multiplex PCR; the TCRdb copy retains only in-frame clones and omits some. The sample lists 25,000 to 35,000 clones, about 80% seen once, with around 3.3% in the top ten. Time point denoted: peripheral blood 6 weeks after treatment start. Trimming took 7 bases from V and 0 from J, leaving 4 bases between them. In germline, CDR1 is SEHNR, CDR2 FQNEAQ (reference sequence). The CDR3 extends over 13 amino acids. Source: PBMCs, taken around atezolizumab (anti-PD-L1) treatment. The gene calls are TRBV7-9 and TRBJ2-6; D gene uncertain. The receptor's source is a man aged 70 or older with urothelial cancer. Here the CDR3 DNA reads TGTGCCAGCACGGGCTCTGGGGCCAACGTCCTGACTTTC. As protein: CASTGSGANVLTF. The complete variable domain, with remaining parts taken from reference TRBV7-9 and TRBJ2-6, reads DTGVSQNPRHKITKRGQNVTFRCDPISEHNRLYWYRQTLGQGPEFLTYFQNEAQLEKSRLLSDRFSAERPKGSFSTLEIQRTEQGDSAMYLCASTGSGANVLTFGAGSRLTVL.